The clone carrying this T cell receptor (beta chain) has a count of ten or more. Antigen: not known. This entry belongs to a study of neurological immune-mediated disorders. Study-level background: A relapsing-remitting course was seen in about 90% of the 34 multiple sclerosis patients and a secondary progressive course in 3.

Unsorted libraries used 2 million PBMCs kept at -80 degrees C. V lost 4 bases and J lost 0, with 10 bases in between. Germline lookup yields CDR1 SGHRS and CDR2 YFSETQ. This CDR3 is 14 amino acids long. Study results and caveats: None of the features examined (clinical or MRI) was associated with the multiple sclerosis repertoire cluster.

Synthesis of cDNA was accomplished via 5'RACE employing 10-nucleotide random UMIs. TCRdb independently ran MiXCR on the 5' RACE reads; one entry per CDR3 protein. The repertoire includes about 120,000 distinct CDR3 sequences, 3.2% of them detected once, and 1% to 1.5% sits in the top ten. V is TRBV5-1 and J is TRBJ1-2; D not certain. The TCR sequence derives from a woman in her 30s with multiple sclerosis. Sequenced input: PBMCs. CDR3 sequence (DNA): TGCGCCAGCAGCGCCTTAGGCCCTAACTATGGCTACACCTTC. This encodes CASSALGPNYGYTF.